Shown below are 2 T cell receptor beta chains from a single sample sequenced in a study of CD8+CD57+ T cells in acquired aplastic anemia. Whoever was chosen for sequencing had shown CD8+CD57+ cell expansion by flow cytometry. CDR3 and TCR beta VDJ profiling relied on a genomic DNA template. TCRdb reprocessed the reads with MiXCR, giving one entry per CDR3 protein. The table lists some 200,000 distinct CDR3 sequences, under 50% of them singletons. The sequencing input was sorted CD4+, CD8+, or CD8+CD57+ T cells (not recorded which) from PBMCs. The receptors stem from a human donor with aplastic anemia.

The chain employs TRBV29-1 and TRBJ1-4; the D gene is possibly TRBD1 (6 bases). Germline CDR1 reads SQVTM; CDR2 reads ANQGSEA. Trimming took off 4 bases at V and 7 bases at J, with 13 bases between the two ends. The CDR3 is made up of 13 amino acids. The CDR3 DNA reads as TGCAGCGTTGGGGGGCAGGGAAGTGAAAAACTGTTTTTT. Its translation: CSVGGQGSEKLFF.

This rearrangement joins TRBV19 to TRBJ1-1; no clear D. Looked up from germline, CDR1 is LNHDA and CDR2 is SQIVND (reference sequence). V lost 2 bases and J 3 bases, leaving 10 bases between the germline ends. The CDR3 totals 14 residues. The CDR3 DNA reads TGTGCCAGTAGTATAAAGGCAGAGGACACTGAAGCTTTCTTT. Translating it yields CASSIKAEDTEAFF.